These 2 T cell receptor beta chains share one sample of origin, sequenced in a study of blood T cells in healthy people across ages. Combining a sample-barcoded 5' primer with a J-beta primer mix, a second PCR ran for 7 to 11 cycles. TCRdb redid the calling of the 5' RACE reads with MiXCR, one entry per CDR3 protein. The data show around 750,000 distinct CDR3 sequences, about 55% seen once. The specimen sequenced was blood. Source of these receptors: a man aged 80 or over in good health.

The genes are TRBV10-3 and TRBJ2-3; 9 nucleotides line up with TRBD1. The CDR3 spans 15 residues. CDR1 ENHRY and CDR2 SYGVKD come from the germline V gene. Unmatched junction bases numbered 8, after V lost 7 bases and J lost 3 bases. The CDR3 DNA follows: TGTGCCATCACCGAGTTGGGACAGGGAACAGATACGCAGTATTTT. It specifies CAITELGQGTDTQYF.

The V call is TRBV20-1, the J call TRBJ1-4; D remains ambiguous. The CDR3 covers 14 residues. Germline lookup yields CDR1 DFQATT and CDR2 SNEGSKA (reference sequence). V was pared by 6 bases and J by 8 bases, with 19 bases between. The CDR3 DNA follows: TGCAGTGCCCTCCCCCCGGGGATGGGGGAAAAACTGTTTTTT. As protein: CSALPPGMGEKLFF.